The rows below give T cell receptor beta chains drawn from one sample of a study of response to subunit inactivated influenza vaccine. Via MiXCR, TCRdb re-called the RT-PCR reads, giving one row per CDR3 protein. Found here are about 160,000 distinct CDR3 sequences, about 11% of them singletons; the top ten hold around 33%. The material was CD8+ T cells sorted from PBMCs, obtained roughly 24 months after vaccination. Receptors were obtained from a man aged 50 to 69 who received an inactivated influenza vaccine. Both conserved end residues are trimmed from each CDR3. The order of the fields is clone size, V gene, J gene, CDR3 protein. Clone size, where shown, is once, few, many, or a class for clones that have expanded.

few,TRBV4-3,TRBJ2-1,ASSHNQGIHNEQF
NA,TRBV5-6,TRBJ2-7,ARSPGTASYEQY
NA,TRBV27,TRBJ1-2,ASSSGGTDYGYT
NA,TRBV6-5,TRBJ2-5,ASSSGSRETQY
NA,TRBV20-1,TRBJ1-6,SASLDRTVNSPLH
many,TRBV4-3,TRBJ2-1,ASSQDGNEQF
few,TRBV29-1,TRBJ2-1,SVPPGQSFLEQF
NA,TRBV5-5,TRBJ2-2,ASSSAGRNTGELF
NA,TRBV4-3,TRBJ2-1,ASSQGLAGGDEQF
few,TRBV6-5,TRBJ1-6,ASSYGQGANSPLH
NA,TRBV20-1,TRBJ2-7,SARARGGYEQY
few,TRBV6-5,TRBJ2-7,ASSSGQVVREQY
many,TRBV20-1,TRBJ2-1,SARDQGLAVAGYNEQF
few,TRBV5-1,TRBJ2-4,ASSSLPDGKNIQY
few,TRBV20-1,TRBJ2-7,SARYPGLAQSYEQY
NA,TRBV28,TRBJ2-2,ASSFLSRAGAGELF
few,TRBV4-2,TRBJ2-7,ASSHPVEGIYEQY
NA,TRBV12-3/TRBV12-4,TRBJ2-5,ASSYIYQETQY
NA,TRBV2,TRBJ2-7,ASRVSSYEQY
NA,TRBV2,TRBJ2-1,ASSLSGGAHNEQF
many,TRBV5-5,TRBJ2-7,ASSSITGEQY
few,TRBV20-1,TRBJ2-7,SARELAGGAYEQY
few,TRBV6-5,TRBJ1-2,ASSYFKGRYGYT
few,TRBV29-1,TRBJ2-7,SVVFSGNIYEQY
NA,TRBV15,TRBJ2-1,ATSRPRDTYNEQF
few,TRBV5-1,TRBJ1-1,ASSSTGYMNTEAF
few,TRBV4-1,TRBJ2-7,ASSLTGQGSYEQY
NA,TRBV6-2/TRBV6-3,TRBJ2-1,ASSYSAGGPKYNEQF
NA,TRBV11-2,TRBJ2-3,ASSLVSGLDTQY
NA,TRBV7-9,TRBJ2-5,ASSLGLLETQY
NA,TRBV28,TRBJ2-5,ASSLSLAGGPRQETQY
many,TRBV5-6,TRBJ2-3,ASSWWDNTDTQY
few,TRBV28,TRBJ2-1,ASSPPWANNEQF
few,TRBV5-1,TRBJ1-2,ASNHNRDTGYT
few,TRBV9,TRBJ2-1,ASSLPGGNEQF